These 29 T cell receptor beta chains came from one sample sequenced in a study of T cell responses to AZD1222 COVID-19 vaccine. The method was immunoSEQ multiplex PCR; TCRdb's version includes in-frame clones alone and lacks a portion of them. Of roughly 190,000 clones listed, just over 90% are singletons. The sequences come from peripheral blood, collected 28 days after the second AZD1222 dose. The receptors originated from an adult who received the AZD1222 COVID-19 vaccine.

The chain is built from TRBV28 and TRBJ2-7; 7 bases line up with TRBD1. Germline CDR1 and CDR2: MDHEN and SYDVKM. Losses at the gene ends were 4 bases for V and 5 bases for J; bases not matched to a gene: 8. The CDR3 is made up of 14 amino acids. DNA of the CDR3: TGTGCCAGCAGTTATTCGACAGGGCTGAACGAGCAGTACTTC. Amino acid sequence: CASSYSTGLNEQYF. Supplemented by reference TRBV28 and TRBJ2-7, the full variable domain reads DVKVTQSSRYLVKRTGEKVFLECVQDMDHENMFWYRQDPGLGLRLIYFSYDVKMKEKGDIPEGYSVSREKKERFSLILESASTNQTSMYLCASSYSTGLNEQYFGPGTRLTVT.

The rearrangement joins TRBV11-3 to TRBJ2-1; 9 nucleotides agree with TRBD2. The CDR3 runs 15 residues. V was clipped by 2 bases and J by 9 bases; unmatched bases: 8. CDR1 SGHNT and CDR2 YENEEA come from the germline V gene. The CDR3 spells CASSLLTSGSGEQFF. The CDR3 bases are TGTGCCAGCAGCTTATTAACTAGCGGGTCGGGTGAGCAGTTCTTC.

This clone appeared a single time. The chain employs TRBV11-2 and TRBJ1-3; no clear D gene. The CDR3 is 14 amino acids. CDR1 is SGHAT, CDR2 FQNNGV, per germline. V lost 5 bases and J 2 bases, leaving 10 bases between the germline ends. CDR3 coding DNA: TGTGCCAGCAGCAAGGGAGCTACTGGAAACACCATATATTTT. Translating it yields CASSKGATGNTIYF. Drawing the rest from reference TRBV11-2 and TRBJ1-3, the complete variable domain is EAGVAQSPRYKIIEKRQSVAFWCNPISGHATLYWYQQILGQGPKLLIQFQNNGVVDDSQLPKDRFSAERLKGVDSTLKIQPAKLEDSAVYLCASSKGATGNTIYFGEGSWLTVV.

The chain uses TRBV20-1 and TRBJ2-1; D is undetermined. Trimming removed 3 bases from V and 9 bases from J, with 6 bases in between. The CDR3 length is 10 residues. Germline values: CDR1 DFQATT, CDR2 SNEGSKA (reference sequence). Here the CDR3 DNA reads TGCAGTGCTAGTGTCCCTGAGCAGTTCTTC. Amino acid sequence: CSASVPEQFF.

This chain connects TRBV28 to TRBJ2-5; 7 bases are a match to TRBD1. The CDR3 is 16 amino acids. CDR1 and CDR2 from the germline V gene are MDHEN and SYDVKM. With V trimmed by 8 bases and J by 0 bases, 12 bases remained unmatched. The CDR3 loop is CASEANRGLYQETQYF. The DNA of the CDR3 is TGTGCCAGCGAAGCGAACAGGGGCTTGTACCAAGAGACCCAGTACTTC.

V and J are TRBV18 and TRBJ1-5; D is unresolved. The V gene lost 5 bases and the J gene lost 3 bases, with 5 bases spanning the gap. The germline gives CDR1 KGHSH, CDR2 LQKENI. There are 12 residues in the CDR3. This CDR3 is CASSTFNQPQHF. CDR3 bases: TGTGCCAGCTCAACATTCAATCAGCCCCAGCATTTT.

V gene TRBV6-5 combines with J gene TRBJ1-2; D remains ambiguous. CDR3 length: 15 amino acids. Germline V CDR1 and CDR2: MNHEY, SVGAGI. Trimming took off 4 bases at V and 4 bases at J, with 16 bases between the two ends. CDR3 loop: CASSFSGAVAYGYTF. The DNA for the CDR3 is TGTGCCAGCAGTTTTTCTGGAGCAGTCGCCTATGGCTACACCTTC.

The chain recombines TRBV7-2 with TRBJ2-3; D unresolved. CDR1 is SGHTA, CDR2 FQGNSA, per germline. The CDR3 has 12 residues. V was pared by 5 bases and J by 8 bases, with 11 bases between. The CDR3 loop reads CASSLGVLTQYF. The CDR3 region has the DNA TGTGCCAGCAGCCTGGGCGTGCTTACGCAGTATTTT.

V gene TRBV5-4 combines with J gene TRBJ1-2; D not resolved. Per the germline V gene, CDR1 is SGHNT and CDR2 is YYREEE (reference sequence). Trimming shortened V by 3 bases and J by 4 bases, and 10 bases separated the two germline ends. This CDR3 is 13 amino acids long. CDR3: CASSSWVPYGYTF. The CDR3 DNA is TGTGCCAGCAGCTCTTGGGTGCCCTATGGCTACACCTTC.

The chain carries TRBV9 and TRBJ1-2; a weak D match, TRBD1 (6 bases). Trimming stripped 3 bases from V and 4 bases from J, with 13 bases between. There are 14 residues in the CDR3. Germline assignment: CDR1 SGDLS and CDR2 YYNGEE. CDR3 DNA sequence: TGTGCCAGCAGCGAGACAGGCTACCTCTATGGCTACACCTTC. Amino acid sequence: CASSETGYLYGYTF.

This chain links TRBV25-1 with TRBJ2-1, with TRBD1 matching over 9 bases. The ends lost 3 bases at V and 3 bases at J; junction bases unmatched: 12. From germline, CDR1 is MGHDK and CDR2 SYGVNS. The CDR3 runs 18 residues. CDR3 region: CASSERDRVAIGYNEQFF. In DNA form, the CDR3 reads TGTGCCAGCAGTGAGAGGGACAGGGTAGCAATAGGCTACAATGAGCAGTTCTTC.

The rearrangement uses TRBV29-1 and TRBJ1-1; 7 bases are shared with TRBD1. Germline V gene sequence: CDR1 SQVTM, CDR2 ANQGSEA. The CDR3 consists of 12 residues. The ends lost 5 bases at V and 0 bases at J; junction bases unmatched: 0. The CDR3 sequence is CSVQGVNTEAFF. The CDR3 bases are TGCAGCGTTCAGGGGGTGAACACTGAAGCTTTCTTT. The entire variable domain, with the rest obtained from reference TRBV29-1 and TRBJ1-1, is as follows: SAVISQKPSRDICQRGTSLTIQCQVDSQVTMMFWYRQQPGQSLTLIATANQGSEATYESGFVIDKFPISRPNLTFSTLTVSNMSPEDSSIYLCSVQGVNTEAFFGQGTRLTVV.

The genes are TRBV3-1 (or the pseudogene TRBV3-2) and TRBJ1-2; no clear D gene. This CDR3 comprises 14 residues. Germline CDR1 LGHDT, CDR2 YNNKEL (reference sequence). The V gene lost 4 bases and the J gene lost 5 bases, with 14 bases spanning the gap. CDR3 region: CASSPGPVGYGYTF. In DNA, the CDR3 is TGTGCCAGCAGCCCCGGCCCAGTGGGGTATGGCTACACCTTC.

This clone has just one count. This chain joins TRBV6-5 and TRBJ1-1; D not resolved. The ends were cut back, 6 bases at V and 2 bases at J, with 10 bases in the middle. Germline V lookup: CDR1 MNHEY, CDR2 SVGAGI. This CDR3 contains 13 residues. The CDR3 DNA reads as TGTGCCAGCAGGCTACAGCTAAACACTGAAGCTTTCTTT. Translating gives CASRLQLNTEAFF.

The chain employs TRBV7-8 and TRBJ2-1, with TRBD2 matching over 10 bases. V gave up 5 bases and J gave up 2 bases; unmatched junction bases: 6. Germline V CDR1 and CDR2: SGHVS, FQNEAQ. CDR3 length equals 16 residues. CDR3: CASSRSLAGAYNEQFF. As DNA, the CDR3 is TGTGCCAGCAGCCGATCCCTAGCGGGAGCCTACAATGAGCAGTTCTTC.

This clone was counted only a few times. The chain is built from TRBV4-1 and TRBJ2-1, with a tentative D call TRBD2 (6 bases). CDR1 is MGHRA, CDR2 YSYEKL, per germline. V was pared by 4 bases and J by 3 bases, with 13 bases between. The CDR3 is 15 amino acids. The CDR3 is CASSLTGTLYNEQFF. CDR3 coding DNA: TGCGCCAGCAGCCTAACCGGGACTCTCTACAATGAGCAGTTCTTC.

The chain links TRBV6-2 or TRBV6-3 to TRBJ1-5; 7 bases map to TRBD1. The CDR3 covers 14 residues. V lost 6 bases and J lost 7; bases outside the gene matches: 9. Germline V gives CDR1 MNHEY, CDR2 SVGEGT. The CDR3 sequence: CASSRDRVGQPQHF. As DNA, the CDR3 is TGTGCCAGCAGCCGTGACAGGGTCGGGCAGCCCCAGCATTTT.

The CDR3 DNA reads TGTGCCAGTATAGAGGTGGGCAACACTGAAGCTTTCTTT. This encodes CASIEVGNTEAFF. This chain joins TRBV19 and TRBJ1-1; D gene unclear. This CDR3 contains 13 residues. Germline V gives CDR1 LNHDA, CDR2 SQIVND (reference sequence). Trimming stripped 7 bases from V and 2 bases from J, with 11 bases between.

The J gene is TRBJ1-2, the V gene TRBV12-3 or TRBV12-4; 8 nucleotides agree with TRBD1. V was pared by 6 bases and J by 8 bases, with 8 bases of the junction left unmatched. This CDR3 is built from 13 residues. The CDR3 DNA sequence: TGTGCCAGCAGCGACCAGGGGGCACGCGGCTACACCTTC. As protein: CASSDQGARGYTF.

The chain uses TRBV29-1 and TRBJ1-2; perhaps TRBD1 as D (6 bases). The CDR3 totals 11 residues. Trimming took 4 bases from V and 8 from J, leaving 11 bases between them. Germline values: CDR1 SQVTM, CDR2 ANQGSEA. CDR3 nucleotide sequence: TGCAGCGTTGCCGGGGGCTGGGGCTACACCTTC. It codes for CSVAGGWGYTF.

The chain combines TRBV4-1 with TRBJ1-6; a possible D gene is TRBD1 (6 bases). The CDR3 runs 16 residues. CDR1 is MGHRA and CDR2 is YSYEKL in the germline V gene. V lost 0 bases and J 7 bases, leaving 13 bases between the germline ends. The DNA for the CDR3 is TGCGCCAGCAGCCAAGAAGGGGGGGCAGTGAATTCACCCCTCCACTTT. It yields the protein CASSQEGGAVNSPLHF.

This sequence joins TRBV5-1 and TRBJ1-2; a weak D match, TRBD1 (6 bases). The V gene lost 0 bases and the J gene lost 9 bases, with 15 bases spanning the gap. The CDR3 runs 14 residues. CDR1 SGHRS and CDR2 YFSETQ come from the germline V gene. The CDR3 nucleotides are TGCGCCAGCAGCTTGGAGGGGGGTACATCAAGCTACACCTTC. Amino acid sequence: CASSLEGGTSSYTF.

This chain joins TRBV4-3 and TRBJ2-5; tentatively, D is TRBD2 (5 bases). V was cut by 0 bases and J by 5 bases, with 7 bases left in between. From germline, CDR1 is LGHNA and CDR2 YSLEER. The CDR3 contains 13 residues. The CDR3 region has the DNA TGCGCCAGCAGCCAAGATCGGAGGGAGACCCAGTACTTC. This translates into CASSQDRRETQYF.

This clone was counted between two and nine times. The chain carries TRBV30 and TRBJ1-1; D remains unclear. Germline V gene sequence: CDR1 GTSNPN, CDR2 SVGIG (reference sequence). V gave up 2 bases and J gave up 5 bases, with 9 bases separating them. The CDR3 is made up of 12 amino acids. DNA of the CDR3: TGTGCCTGGAGTATAAAGAGAACTGAAGCTTTCTTT. As protein: CAWSIKRTEAFF. The variable domain in full, with the rest retrieved from reference TRBV30 and TRBJ1-1, is SQTIHQWPATLVQPVGSPLSLECTVEGTSNPNLYWYRQAAGRGLQLLFYSVGIGQISSEVPQNLSASRPQDRQFILSSKKLLLSDSGFYLCAWSIKRTEAFFGQGTRLTVV.

The V and J genes are TRBV11-2 and TRBJ2-7, with 8 bases identical to TRBD1. V was pared by 5 bases and J by 0 bases, with 6 bases of the junction left unmatched. The CDR3 contains 15 residues. In germline, CDR1 is SGHAT, CDR2 FQNNGV. For the CDR3, the DNA is TGTGCCAGCAGCCCCCGACAGGGGTCCTCCTACGAGCAGTACTTC. It translates to CASSPRQGSSYEQYF.

This clone was observed once. The rearrangement uses TRBV13 and TRBJ2-1; D is undetermined. V was clipped by 3 bases and J by 8 bases, with 5 bases between them. The CDR3 loop spans 11 amino acids. Germline CDR1 and CDR2: PRHDT and FYEKMQ (reference sequence). CDR3 in amino acids: CASSFNYEQFF. The CDR3 nucleotides are TGTGCCAGCAGCTTCAACTATGAGCAGTTCTTC.

V and J are TRBV27 and TRBJ2-7; TRBD1 agrees at 9 bases. J was trimmed by 3 bases and V by 3 bases; bases with no gene match: 9. CDR3 length equals 16 residues. Germline V gives CDR1 MNHEY, CDR2 SMNVEV (reference sequence). CDR3 in amino acids: CASSFGGTGRYYEQYF. CDR3 bases: TGTGCCAGCAGTTTCGGCGGGACAGGGAGATACTACGAGCAGTACTTC.

This chain uses TRBV6-1 with TRBJ1-6, with D uncertain. V dropped 3 bases and J dropped 0 bases, with 6 bases sitting between them. Germline V gene lookup returns CDR1 MNHNS and CDR2 SASEGT. There are 15 residues in the CDR3. CDR3 coding DNA: TGTGCCAGCAGTGACAGGCGCTCCTATAATTCACCCCTCCACTTT. Its protein product is CASSDRRSYNSPLHF.

The rearrangement links TRBV4-1 to TRBJ2-1; tentatively, D is TRBD1 or TRBD2 (5 bases each). Trimming took 1 base from V and 4 from J, leaving 20 bases between them. This CDR3 has 18 amino acids. The germline gives CDR1 MGHRA, CDR2 YSYEKL. CDR3: CASSQAGAGRAAYNEQFF. The CDR3 DNA reads TGCGCCAGCAGCCAAGCCGGGGCTGGTCGAGCGGCATACAATGAGCAGTTCTTC.